The 20 T cell receptor beta chains listed next were all sequenced from one sample in a study of T cell repertoires in cytomegalovirus infection. The antigens for these receptors are not known. MiXCR, run by TCRdb on the reads, gives a single entry per CDR3 protein. In the table there are 600,000 to 700,000 distinct CDR3 sequences, around a third of which are singletons. Specimen: cultured PBMCs, collected from culture after CMV antigen stimulation. The receptors were sampled from a human donor in good health (CMV status not recorded). Some clones in this sample may be carry-over from other donors' samples.

This clonotype was counted a few times. V usage is TRBV7-2 and J usage is TRBJ2-3; D is possibly TRBD1 (5 bases). Germline-derived CDR1 and CDR2 are SGHTA and FQGNSA. This CDR3 contains 16 residues. Trimming removed 1 base from V and 0 bases from J, with 11 bases in between. CDR3 residues: CASSLETGVSTDTQYF. In DNA, the CDR3 is TGTGCCAGCAGCTTAGAAACAGGAGTAAGCACAGATACGCAGTATTTT.

This clonotype showed up many times. V gene TRBV10-3 combines with J gene TRBJ1-2; 7 bases line up with TRBD1. The CDR3 spans 15 residues. V lost 7 bases, J lost 3 bases, and 11 bases stayed unmatched. Germline loops: CDR1 ENHRY, CDR2 SYGVKD. The CDR3, as DNA: TGTGCCATCACCGACAGGGAGGGTAGGGACTATGGCTACACCTTC. Amino acid sequence: CAITDREGRDYGYTF.

This clonotype was counted a few times. This rearrangement joins TRBV7-8 to TRBJ1-3; 9 bases line up with TRBD1. The trim removed 6 bases at V and 2 bases at J, leaving 5 bases unmatched. CDR3 length: 15 residues. The germline CDR1 and CDR2 sequences are SGHVS and FQNEAQ. The CDR3, as DNA: TGTGCCAGCAGTCCTAGACAGGGGGCTGGAAACACCATATATTTT. Translation gives CASSPRQGAGNTIYF.

CDR3 amino acids: CASRGVGGETQYF. The CDR3 DNA is TGTGCCAGCAGGGGGGTAGGAGGAGAGACCCAGTACTTC. The rearrangement joins TRBV28 to TRBJ2-5; D tentatively fits TRBD1 or TRBD2 (5 bases each). Germline CDR1 reads MDHEN; CDR2 reads SYDVKM. V dropped 6 bases and J dropped 4 bases, with 12 bases sitting between them. The CDR3 totals 13 residues. Looking up the rest from reference TRBV28 and TRBJ2-5 gives the full variable domain: DVKVTQSSRYLVKRTGEKVFLECVQDMDHENMFWYRQDPGLGLRLIYFSYDVKMKEKGDIPEGYSVSREKKERFSLILESASTNQTSMYLCASRGVGGETQYFGPGTRLLVL.

This clonotype turned up a few times. This rearrangement joins TRBV2 to TRBJ2-7; the D gene is possibly TRBD1 (7 bases). This CDR3 contains 14 residues. V was clipped by 6 bases and J by 2 bases, with 14 bases between them. Germline CDR1 and CDR2: SNHLY and FYNNEI. CDR3 region: CASRPQGGPYEQYF. The CDR3, as DNA: TGTGCCAGCAGGCCTCAGGGGGGCCCCTACGAGCAGTACTTC.

V is TRBV6-5 and J is TRBJ1-3; TRBD1 is a possible D gene (5 bases). The V end was cut by 6 bases, the J end by 2 bases, with 17 bases between. The CDR3 covers 16 residues. Germline assignment: CDR1 MNHEY and CDR2 SVGAGI. The CDR3 reads CASSATQGTAGNTIYF. For the CDR3, the DNA is TGTGCCAGCAGCGCTACCCAGGGTACTGCTGGAAACACCATATATTTT.

This clonotype was seen a few times. The V gene is TRBV27, the J gene TRBJ1-5, with TRBD1 matching 9 bases. The V gene end was trimmed by 4 bases and the J gene end by 7 bases; junction bases not matched to a gene: 5. CDR3 length: 14 residues. Germline CDR1 is MNHEY and CDR2 is SMNVEV (reference sequence). CDR3 loop: CASSSGQGIQPQHF. The CDR3, as DNA: TGTGCCAGCAGTTCCGGACAGGGGATACAGCCCCAGCATTTT.

CDR3 protein: CASSLPPTGSGNTIYF. The CDR3 DNA reads TGTGCCAGCAGCTTACCGCCGACAGGGTCAGGAAACACCATATATTTT. J is TRBJ1-3 and V is TRBV7-8, with TRBD1 matching 7 bases. CDR3 size: 16 residues. V dropped 2 bases and J dropped 4; count of bases not matched to a gene: 8. Germline CDR1 reads SGHVS; CDR2 reads FQNEAQ.

Only a few counts were recorded for this clonotype. The chain joins TRBV12-3 or TRBV12-4 to TRBJ1-6; D perhaps matches TRBD1 (6 bases). The length of the CDR3 is 13 residues. The V end lost 10 bases, the J end lost 5 bases, and 12 bases lay between the germline ends. Here the CDR3 reads CATGSGDNSPLHF. CDR3 nucleotides: TGTGCCACCGGGTCAGGGGATAATTCACCCCTCCACTTT.

In its sample, this clonotype was seen once. The chain joins TRBV30 to TRBJ1-4, with unresolved D. Germline V lookup: CDR1 GTSNPN, CDR2 SVGIG (reference sequence). The length of the CDR3 is 11 residues. The V end lost 5 bases, the J end lost 6 bases, and 7 bases lay between the germline ends. The CDR3, as DNA: TGTGCCTGGTCATCCGATGAAAAACTGTTTTTT. Encoded protein: CAWSSDEKLFF.

CDR3 amino acids: CASSGLRDRGLDEQFF. In nucleotides, the CDR3 is TGTGCCAGCAGCGGCCTCCGGGACAGGGGTTTGGATGAGCAGTTCTTC. This chain links TRBV11-2 with TRBJ2-1, with 10 bases fitting TRBD1. Germline assignment: CDR1 SGHAT and CDR2 FQNNGV. CDR3 length equals 16 residues. V gave up 5 bases and J gave up 8 bases; unmatched junction bases: 12.

This clonotype was observed a handful of times. The CDR3 DNA reads TGTGCCAGTAGTGTCCACTCAGCGGGGGCTTACAATGAGCAGTTCTTC. Translating gives CASSVHSAGAYNEQFF. The V call is TRBV19, the J call TRBJ2-1, with 8 nucleotides matching TRBD2. Germline V gene data show CDR1 as LNHDA and CDR2 as SQIVND (reference sequence). The CDR3 runs 16 residues. The V gene end was trimmed by 5 bases and the J gene end by 4 bases; junction bases not matched to a gene: 10.

This rearrangement joins TRBV5-1 to TRBJ1-2; no firm D call. The V and J ends lost 5 bases and 6 bases respectively, with 11 bases between them. This CDR3 has 12 residues. CDR1 is SGHRS, CDR2 YFSETQ, per germline. CDR3 amino acids: CASSELGDGYTF. The CDR3 DNA follows: TGCGCCAGCAGTGAATTAGGAGATGGCTACACCTTC. The full variable domain, rest sourced from reference TRBV5-1 and TRBJ1-2, is KAGVTQTPRYLIKTRGQQVTLSCSPISGHRSVSWYQQTPGQGLQFLFEYFSETQRNKGNFPGRFSGRQFSNSRSEMNVSTLELGDSALYLCASSELGDGYTFGSGTRLTVV.

This clonotype occurred a few times. The chain carries TRBV12-5 and TRBJ2-7; D remains unclear. The V gene's germline CDR1 is LGHNT and CDR2 FRNRAP. Trimming took off 1 base at V and 6 bases at J, with 7 bases between the two ends. The CDR3 runs to 12 residues. CDR3 coding DNA: TGTGCTAGTGGTTTGGGGTTCGGCGAGCAGTACTTC. Translating gives CASGLGFGEQYF.

The chain joins TRBV10-3 to TRBJ2-3; 9 bases map to TRBD2. V lost 6 bases and J lost 3; bases outside the gene matches: 7. The CDR3 sequence is 15 residues long. CDR1 is ENHRY, CDR2 SYGVKD, per germline. CDR3 nucleotides: TGTGCCATCAGGCTGGCGGGAGGGCGGACAGATACGCAGTATTTT. It specifies CAIRLAGGRTDTQYF.

The CDR3 DNA follows: TGTGCCAGCAGTCTCGGGTCGTTCGTTCCCCTCCACTTT. Encoded protein: CASSLGSFVPLHF. The chain couples TRBV2 to TRBJ1-6, with D unresolved. Germline loops: CDR1 SNHLY, CDR2 FYNNEI. V was trimmed by 5 bases and J by 13 bases, leaving 15 bases between them. This CDR3 has 13 amino acids.

In its sample, this clonotype was seen a few times. V gene TRBV6-1 combines with J gene TRBJ2-7; TRBD2 agrees at 8 bases. J was trimmed by 4 bases and V by 8 bases; bases with no gene match: 4. The CDR3 covers 12 residues. Germline V CDR1 and CDR2: MNHNS, SASEGT. The CDR3 loop is CASPGGGYEQYF. Here the CDR3 DNA reads TGTGCCAGCCCGGGGGGGGGGTACGAGCAGTACTTC.

The CDR3 sequence is CASRGQRTYEQYF. CDR3 bases: TGTGCCAGCAGAGGACAGCGTACCTACGAGCAGTACTTC. This chain joins TRBV6-2 or TRBV6-3 and TRBJ2-7, with D maybe TRBD1 (6 bases). Germline-derived CDR1 and CDR2 are MNHEY and SVGEGT. Trimming removed 6 bases at V and 2 bases at J, with 11 bases between. The CDR3 length is 13 residues.

This clonotype showed up just a few times. The rearrangement links TRBV7-8 to TRBJ2-1; 8 nucleotides align to TRBD1. From germline, CDR1 is SGHVS and CDR2 FQNEAQ. The CDR3 length is 15 residues. Trimming cost V 1 base and J 7 bases; bases outside gene matches: 6. This CDR3 reads CASSLGAHRGNEQFF. CDR3 nucleotide sequence: TGTGCCAGCAGCTTAGGGGCCCACAGGGGGAATGAGCAGTTCTTC.

The chain couples TRBV28 to TRBJ2-5; D might be TRBD1 (6 bases). The V end lost 6 bases, the J end lost 4 bases, and 12 bases lay between the germline ends. Germline CDR1 and CDR2: MDHEN and SYDVKM. CDR3 length: 13 residues. CDR3 DNA sequence: TGTGCCAGCAGCCCGGACAGATTAGAGACCCAGTACTTC. Translation gives CASSPDRLETQYF.